Listed below are T cell receptor beta chains from one sample, sequenced in a study of metastatic and nonmetastatic thyroid tumors. TCRdb called clones again from the PCR reads with MiXCR. The data hold some 20,000 clones, with 35% to 40% observed a single time. What was sequenced was tumor tissue. These receptors were taken from a female donor with papillary thyroid cancer or a benign thyroid nodule (not recorded which). Some clones in this sample may be carry-over from other donors' samples. CDR3s leave out the opening cysteine and the closing phenylalanine or tryptophan. Fields, in order: V gene, CDR3 protein.

TRBV12-3/TRBV12-4 ASSDVGGIEEQY
TRBV6-1 ASSEEAGGYNEQF
TRBV30 AWSVLGSSYEQY
TRBV5-1 ASSLVSSTDTQY
TRBV11-3 ASSLGVQGTRLF
TRBV19 ASRPGPERNEQF
TRBV20-1 SAPPKVKDTEAF
TRBV6-2/TRBV6-3 ASSYSAGPSSYNSPLH
TRBV20-1 SASPASYEQY
TRBV5-1 ASSLGLADNEQF
TRBV5-6 ASSLVIRQLETGELF
TRBV6-2/TRBV6-3 ASSYGVTVGYNEQF
TRBV7-9 ASSLARESRAEAF
TRBV19 ASSILGQGVYGYT
TRBV2 ASSGPGNENGYT
TRBV2 ASSEHTGGLYGYT
TRBV19 ASSIDVADRGGYT
TRBV30 AWSRGALPWGYT
TRBV6-1 ASRSLQGNGYT
TRBV5-1 ASTRGQGNEKLF
TRBV27 ASSLAGGRSEQY
TRBV7-2 ASGTSGSTDTQY
TRBV4-1 ASSPGPMEGYT
TRBV6-1 ASSAADRGYGYT
TRBV10-1 ASSEGTGDTDTQY
TRBV6-5 ASSYSITSGGGYT
TRBV28 ASRLPGTSYEQY
TRBV30 AWEEGDNDGYT
TRBV12-3/TRBV12-4 ASSRQWPPDTQY
TRBV9 ASSDIRTDTQY
TRBV11-3 ASSRDRGTGELF
TRBV27 ASSSLAEQF
TRBV4-1 ASSPGRGQGNTEAF
TRBV5-4 ASSLFVGGPFNEQF
TRBV11-2 ASSPQGAFTASYEQY
TRBV10-3 AISESNHRRGGYNEQF
TRBV28 ASSSPTGGFGYT
TRBV27 ASSPPGTLTDTQY
TRBV12-3/TRBV12-4 ASSLEWGTEAF
TRBV6-5 ASSYSPFADTQY
TRBV12-3/TRBV12-4 ASKGGSTDTQY
TRBV28 ASSSIRGRRYEQY
TRBV7-2 ASSLAYPGEDTQY
TRBV9 ASSVGNTIY
TRBV20-1 SARGVEGTDYGYT
TRBV5-1 ASSPLVASGIYEQY
TRBV3-1 ASSLREPVDTQY
TRBV12-3/TRBV12-4 ASSLSGSGYT
TRBV6-6 ASSYTYNQPQH
TRBV28 ASSLWGGSAAGYNEQF
TRBV6-1 ATSASYEQY